The text below deals with one TCR beta chain. The sample originates from a study of CD8+ T cells in alopecia areata. J was trimmed by 0 bases and V by 4 bases; bases with no gene match: 1. The CDR3 length is 15 residues. Germline V CDR1 and CDR2: MNHEY, SMNVEV (reference sequence). Indicated treatment: oral pan-JAK inhibitor, 5-10 mg twice daily. RNA, once extracted, was reverse transcribed into cDNA for use as the sequencing template. TCRdb keeps only in-frame clones here, not all; method: immunoSEQ multiplex PCR. Here the sample spans about 190,000 clones, about 60% being singletons. This clonotype originated in a human donor with alopecia areata. The genes are TRBV27 and TRBJ1-5; 9 bases are shared with TRBD1. This specimen consisted of CD4+ T cells sorted from blood, obtained at week 4, from a patient treated with tofacitinib. CDR3 in DNA: TGTGCCAGCAGTTGGACAGGGGATAGCAATCAGCCCCAGCATTTT. Translating it yields CASSWTGDSNQPQHF.